These 14 T cell receptor beta chains share one sample of origin, sequenced in a study of cytomegalovirus exposure and HLA in healthy donors. PCR involved 60 Vbeta and 13 Jbeta primers. Method: immunoSEQ multiplex PCR; TCRdb's copy keeps in-frame clones and lacks some. This table lists 200,000 or so clones. Input material: PBMCs. The source is a boy under 18 in good health and CMV-seronegative.

J is TRBJ2-3 and V is TRBV9; D gene ambiguous. Germline V gene sequence: CDR1 SGDLS, CDR2 YYNGEE. This CDR3 has 12 amino acids. V dropped 4 bases and J dropped 0 bases, with 3 bases sitting between them. CDR3 amino acids: CASSSSTDTQYF. The CDR3 DNA reads TGTGCCAGCAGCTCGAGCACAGATACGCAGTATTTT.

The chain is built from TRBV5-6 and TRBJ2-1; TRBD2 matches 9 bases. The germline V gene has CDR1 SGHDT and CDR2 YYEEEE. V gave up 1 base and J gave up 6 bases; unmatched junction bases: 17. This CDR3 spans 19 amino acids. CDR3 loop: CASSLQAPWLAGDRNEQFF. CDR3 coding DNA: TGTGCCAGCAGCTTGCAGGCCCCTTGGTTAGCGGGGGACCGCAATGAGCAGTTCTTC. The whole variable domain, filled in from reference TRBV5-6 and TRBJ2-1, reads DAGVTQSPTHLIKTRGQQVTLRCSPKSGHDTVSWYQQALGQGPQFIFQYYEEEERQRGNFPDRFSGHQFPNYSSELNVNALLLGDSALYLCASSLQAPWLAGDRNEQFFGPGTRLTVL.

The CDR3: CASSYLSGDEQFF. Here the CDR3 DNA reads TGTGCCAGCAGTTACCTTAGCGGGGATGAGCAGTTCTTC. The V call is TRBV6-5, the J call TRBJ2-1, with 8 bases aligning to TRBD2. V gave up 2 bases and J gave up 8 bases; unmatched junction bases: 2. Germline CDR1 and CDR2: MNHEY and SVGAGI. The CDR3 is 13 residues long.

V gene TRBV9 combines with J gene TRBJ2-3; weak D call: TRBD1 (6 bases). The germline V gene encodes CDR1 SGDLS and CDR2 YYNGEE. The CDR3 runs 14 residues. The germline V and J ends were trimmed by 5 bases and 4 bases, with 14 bases remaining between them. Here the CDR3 DNA reads TGTGCCAGCAGGGGGGCAGGGTGGGCAGATACGCAGTATTTT. Its protein product is CASRGAGWADTQYF.

This chain links TRBV6-1 with TRBJ1-6, with 8 bases identical to TRBD1. Germline lookup yields CDR1 MNHNS and CDR2 SASEGT. Trimming removed 6 bases from V and 10 bases from J; junction bases left unmatched: 8. This CDR3 has 14 amino acids. CDR3 in DNA: TGTGCCAGCAGGGCAGGGGGCGCCGGATCACCCCTCCACTTT. It yields the protein CASRAGGAGSPLHF.

V gene TRBV27 combines with J gene TRBJ2-7; the D gene is possibly TRBD1 (6 bases). The CDR3 contains 17 residues. Between the trimmed V and J ends, which lost 6 bases and 0 bases, there was a span of 21 bases. Per germline, CDR1 MNHEY and CDR2 SMNVEV (reference sequence). CDR3 loop: CASSRNVIGTPSYEQYF. The CDR3 region has the DNA TGTGCCAGCAGCCGAAACGTAATCGGGACACCCTCCTACGAGCAGTACTTC.

V is TRBV7-3 and J is TRBJ2-2, with D uncertain. Trimming stripped 2 bases from V and 6 bases from J, with 4 bases between. Germline assignment: CDR1 SGHTA and CDR2 FQGTGA. The CDR3 covers 12 residues. CDR3 sequence (DNA): TGTGCCAGCAGCTTACATTCCGGGGAGCTGTTTTTT. Residues: CASSLHSGELFF.

The CDR3 is CASSLYSYEEAFF. The CDR3 DNA reads as TGTGCCAGCAGCTTATATTCGTACGAGGAAGCTTTCTTT. The J gene is TRBJ1-1, the V gene TRBV11-3, with D unclear. The CDR3 extends over 13 amino acids. CDR1 and CDR2 from the germline V gene are SGHNT and YENEEA. The ends were cut back, 2 bases at V and 8 bases at J, with 12 bases in the middle.

The chain couples TRBV11-2 to TRBJ2-7, with TRBD1 as a possible D gene (5 bases). Germline CDR1 SGHAT, CDR2 FQNNGV. Trimming took off 2 bases at V and 3 bases at J, with 11 bases between the two ends. This CDR3 comprises 14 residues. The CDR3 coding sequence is TGTGCCAGCAGCTTATTTTCAGGGTTCTACGAGCAGTACTTC. The encoded protein is CASSLFSGFYEQYF.

The chain combines TRBV4-1 with TRBJ1-3; D gene ambiguous. V lost 1 base and J 0 bases, leaving 13 bases between the germline ends. The CDR3 is made up of 17 amino acids. Germline-derived CDR1 and CDR2 are MGHRA and YSYEKL. The CDR3 DNA is TGCGCCAGCAGCCAAGTGGCGGGTCCGGGCTCTGGAAACACCATATATTTT. This translates into CASSQVAGPGSGNTIYF.

The V and J genes are TRBV5-1 and TRBJ1-1; tentatively, D is TRBD1 (6 bases). Per the germline V gene, CDR1 is SGHRS and CDR2 is YFSETQ. This CDR3 has 14 residues. V was cut by 4 bases and J by 2 bases, with 12 bases left in between. The CDR3 reads CASSRLGGNTEAFF. CDR3 bases: TGCGCCAGCAGCAGATTAGGGGGTAACACTGAAGCTTTCTTT.

The rearrangement joins TRBV7-8 to TRBJ2-3; D gene uncertain. With 3 bases removed from V and 3 bases from J, the gap between germline ends came to 4 bases. Germline values: CDR1 SGHVS, CDR2 FQNEAQ. The CDR3 contains 12 residues. In nucleotides, the CDR3 is TGTGCCAGCAGCTTCGGGACAGATACGCAGTATTTT. Residues: CASSFGTDTQYF. The full variable domain, its missing parts supplied by reference TRBV7-8 and TRBJ2-3, is GAGVSQSPRYKVAKRGQDVALRCDPISGHVSLFWYQQALGQGPEFLTYFQNEAQLDKSGLPSDRFFAERPEGSVSTLKIQRTQQEDSAVYLCASSFGTDTQYFGPGTRLTVL.

V gene TRBV9 combines with J gene TRBJ1-5, with D hard to call. The CDR3 has 17 amino acids. CDR1 and CDR2 from the germline V gene are SGDLS and YYNGEE. Between the trimmed V and J ends, which lost 0 bases and 4 bases, there was a span of 17 bases. The CDR3 region is CASSVAVYIGRNQPQHF. The CDR3 DNA reads TGTGCCAGCAGCGTAGCGGTATATATAGGGAGAAATCAGCCCCAGCATTTT.

The chain couples TRBV11-3 to TRBJ2-2; D is ambiguous. This CDR3 spans 13 amino acids. Germline V gene data show CDR1 as SGHNT and CDR2 as YENEEA. The V end was cut by 3 bases, the J end by 4 bases, with 6 bases between. CDR3 nucleotides: TGTGCCAGCAGCTTTTCGAGCACCGGGGAGCTGTTTTTT. Protein: CASSFSSTGELFF.